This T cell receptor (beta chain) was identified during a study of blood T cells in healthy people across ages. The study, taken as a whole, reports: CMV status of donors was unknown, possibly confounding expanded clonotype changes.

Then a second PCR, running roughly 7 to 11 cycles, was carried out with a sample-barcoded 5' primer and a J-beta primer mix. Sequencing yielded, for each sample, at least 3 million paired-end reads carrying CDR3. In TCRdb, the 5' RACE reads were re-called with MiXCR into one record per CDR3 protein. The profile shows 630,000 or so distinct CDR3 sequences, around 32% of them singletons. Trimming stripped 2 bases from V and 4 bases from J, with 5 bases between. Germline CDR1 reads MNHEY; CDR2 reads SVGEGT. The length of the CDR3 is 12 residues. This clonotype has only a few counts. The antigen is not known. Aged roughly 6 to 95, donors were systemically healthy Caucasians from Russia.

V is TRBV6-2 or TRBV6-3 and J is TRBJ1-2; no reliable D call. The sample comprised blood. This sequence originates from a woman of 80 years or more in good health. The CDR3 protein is CASSYQPYGYTF. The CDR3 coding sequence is TGTGCCAGCAGTTACCAACCCTATGGCTACACCTTC.